The rows below give T cell receptor beta chains drawn from one sample of a study of CD8 T cells in Susac syndrome. In TCRdb, the immunoSEQ multiplex PCR reads were re-called with MiXCR into one record per CDR3 protein. The sample yields hundreds of thousands of distinct CDR3 sequences, roughly nine tenths seen once. The source material was CD8+ T cells from PBMCs. The receptor set was obtained from a human donor with multiple sclerosis. The CDR3 runs from the conserved cysteine through the conserved F or W. A D gene is named only where the DNA matches it firmly. The size of a clone is reported for some rows only, either as once, few or many, or as a class for expanded clones.

size: -
J: TRBJ2-7
D: -
V: TRBV7-2
DNA: TGTGCCAGCAGCCCCCCCCATCCACCCGGGCAGTACTTC
CDR3: CASSPPHPPGQYF

size: once
J: TRBJ2-2
D: -
V: TRBV30
DNA: TGTGCCTGGAATCTGGCGGACACCGGGGAGCTGTTTTTT
CDR3: CAWNLADTGELFF

size: -
J: TRBJ1-1
D: -
V: TRBV19
DNA: TGTGCCAGTAGTCTGCGGGATTCTGAAGCTTTCTTT
CDR3: CASSLRDSEAFF

size: once
J: TRBJ2-7
D: TRBD2
V: TRBV6-5
DNA: TGTGCCAGCAGTTCCACGACTAGCGGGAGGGGGTACGAGCAGTACTTC
CDR3: CASSSTTSGRGYEQYF

size: once
J: TRBJ2-7
D: -
V: TRBV5-6
DNA: TGTGCCAGCAGCTTTCTTGGGGGGAGCTCCTACGAGCAGTACTTC
CDR3: CASSFLGGSSYEQYF

size: -
J: TRBJ1-4
D: TRBD1
V: TRBV19
DNA: TGTGCCAGTAATAACAGGGGAGGGGAAAAACTGTTTTTT
CDR3: CASNNRGGEKLFF

size: -
J: TRBJ2-1
D: TRBD1
V: TRBV5-6
DNA: TGTGCCAGCAAAGGTGACAGGGATGAGCAGTTCTTC
CDR3: CASKGDRDEQFF

size: -
J: TRBJ2-7
D: TRBD1
V: TRBV5-1
DNA: TGCGCCAGCAGCTCTACCGGGACAGGTTTCTACGAGCAGTACTTC
CDR3: CASSSTGTGFYEQYF

size: -
J: TRBJ1-2
D: -
V: TRBV27
DNA: TGTGCCAGCAGTTTATCAGGGTTGGGCTATGGCTACACCTTC
CDR3: CASSLSGLGYGYTF

size: -
J: TRBJ1-1
D: -
V: TRBV5-6
DNA: TGTGCCAGCAGCGCTGGGGTCACTGAAGCTTTCTTT
CDR3: CASSAGVTEAFF

size: -
J: TRBJ2-7
D: -
V: TRBV12-3/TRBV12-4
DNA: TGTGCCAGCAGTCCCCGGGCGGGCCCATCCTACGAGCAGTACTTC
CDR3: CASSPRAGPSYEQYF

size: -
J: TRBJ2-1
D: TRBD2
V: TRBV3-1
DNA: TGTGCCAGCAGCCCATTCGGGGTAGCCGTGATAGCGGGGAGCTACAATGAGCAGTTCTTC
CDR3: CASSPFGVAVIAGSYNEQFF

size: -
J: TRBJ1-2
D: -
V: TRBV2
DNA: TGTGCCAGCAACAACAGGGTTGGTGGCTACACCTTC
CDR3: CASNNRVGGYTF

size: -
J: TRBJ2-7
D: TRBD1
V: TRBV7-8
DNA: TGTGCCAGCATCGCCGGGACAGGGGAATGGGAGCAGTACTTC
CDR3: CASIAGTGEWEQYF

size: -
J: TRBJ2-2
D: TRBD1
V: TRBV30
DNA: TGTGCCTGGACCGGGGACAGGGGGCAAACCGGGGAGCTGTTTTTT
CDR3: CAWTGDRGQTGELFF

size: -
J: TRBJ2-1
D: TRBD2
V: TRBV7-2
DNA: TGTGCCAGCAGCTTCCAGTTAGCGGGAGAAGGCTACAATGAGCAGTTCTTC
CDR3: CASSFQLAGEGYNEQFF

size: -
J: TRBJ2-5
D: -
V: TRBV7-9
DNA: TGTGCCAGCAGGAAAGAAGGGTCGGAGACCCAGTACTTC
CDR3: CASRKEGSETQYF

size: -
J: TRBJ1-1
D: TRBD1
V: TRBV7-6
DNA: TGTGCCAGCAGCTTAGAAGAGACAGGGGGGATAGGAGCTTTCTTT
CDR3: CASSLEETGGIGAFF

size: -
J: TRBJ2-2
D: -
V: TRBV12-3/TRBV12-4
DNA: TGTGCCAGCAGTTTTTGGAGACTTGGAGGCACCGGGGAGCTGTTTTTT
CDR3: CASSFWRLGGTGELFF

size: -
J: TRBJ2-7
D: -
V: TRBV20-1
DNA: TGCAGGGCGCGGGACCGCAGGGAGCAGTACTTC
CDR3: CRARDRREQYF

size: once
J: TRBJ1-1
D: -
V: TRBV7-2
DNA: TGTGCCAGCAGTTTTAGGGGCGGGCCGAACACTGAAGCTTTCTTT
CDR3: CASSFRGGPNTEAFF

size: once
J: TRBJ1-4
D: -
V: TRBV9
DNA: TGTGCCAGCAGTGGCGGGACACTTCTGGGGAATGAAAAACTGTTTTTT
CDR3: CASSGGTLLGNEKLFF

size: -
J: TRBJ2-5
D: TRBD1
V: TRBV3-1
DNA: TGTGCCAGCAGCCGCCCAGGACAGGGAGAAGAGACCCAGTACTTC
CDR3: CASSRPGQGEETQYF

size: -
J: TRBJ1-1
D: -
V: TRBV13
DNA: TGTGCCAGCAGCTGGGAGGGTAAGCCAGAAGCTTTCTTT
CDR3: CASSWEGKPEAFF

size: once
J: TRBJ1-2
D: TRBD1
V: TRBV4-1
DNA: TGCGCCAGCAGCCAAGATGAACAGGGGGGGATCTATGGCTACACCTTC
CDR3: CASSQDEQGGIYGYTF

size: -
J: TRBJ1-2
D: -
V: TRBV12-3/TRBV12-4
DNA: TGTGCCAGCAGTATTACAGAAGCTGGGATTTATGGCTACACCTTC
CDR3: CASSITEAGIYGYTF

size: -
J: TRBJ1-1
D: TRBD1
V: TRBV19
DNA: TGTGCCAGTAGTATAGACGGGACAGGGCCTGAAGCTTTCTTT
CDR3: CASSIDGTGPEAFF

size: few
J: TRBJ1-1
D: -
V: TRBV12-3/TRBV12-4
DNA: TGTGCCAGCGGGGGTAACACTGAAGCTTTCTTT
CDR3: CASGGNTEAFF

size: -
J: TRBJ2-2
D: -
V: TRBV3-1
DNA: TGTGCCAGCAGCCAAGTTGCAGATTACACCGGGGAGCTGTTTTTT
CDR3: CASSQVADYTGELFF

size: once
J: TRBJ1-2
D: -
V: TRBV14
DNA: TGTGCCAGCAGCCAAGATCTGGTGGGCAGGGCTGGCTACACCTTC
CDR3: CASSQDLVGRAGYTF

size: -
J: TRBJ1-5
D: TRBD1
V: TRBV4-2
DNA: TGTGCCAGCAGCACCGGGACAGGCAATCAGCCCCAGCATTTT
CDR3: CASSTGTGNQPQHF

size: -
J: TRBJ1-2
D: TRBD1
V: TRBV9
DNA: TGTGCCAGCAGCGCCGGGACAGGCGACTATGGCTACACCTTC
CDR3: CASSAGTGDYGYTF

size: -
J: TRBJ2-5
D: -
V: TRBV10-3
DNA: TGTGCCATCAGTGGGGGTCAAGAGACCCAGTACTTC
CDR3: CAISGGQETQYF

size: -
J: TRBJ2-3
D: TRBD2
V: TRBV6-2/TRBV6-3
DNA: TGTGCCAGCAGTCCCGGGACTAGCGGGATCAGCACAGATACGCAGTATTTT
CDR3: CASSPGTSGISTDTQYF

size: -
J: TRBJ1-1
D: -
V: TRBV24-1
DNA: TGTGCCACCTCCTTTGGGGGCACTGAAGCTTTCTTT
CDR3: CATSFGGTEAFF

size: -
J: TRBJ1-1
D: -
V: TRBV23-1
DNA: TGCGCCAGCAGTCAACCATTCATACGACCTCTGAACACTGAAGCTTTCTTT
CDR3: CASSQPFIRPLNTEAFF

size: -
J: TRBJ1-5
D: -
V: TRBV10-2
DNA: TGCGCCACCACGGGTCAGGCCGTTCCTCAGCCCCAGCATTTT
CDR3: CATTGQAVPQPQHF

size: -
J: TRBJ2-7
D: -
V: TRBV7-2
DNA: TGTGCCAGCAGCTTAGCGGGAGTAGGCAACGAGCAGTACTTC
CDR3: CASSLAGVGNEQYF

size: few
J: TRBJ2-1
D: TRBD1
V: TRBV24-1
DNA: TGTGCCACCAGTGATCGGACAGGGGATGAGCAGTTCTTC
CDR3: CATSDRTGDEQFF

size: -
J: TRBJ1-4
D: -
V: TRBV4-2
DNA: TGTGCCAGCAGCCTGACTAATGAAAAACTGTTTTTT
CDR3: CASSLTNEKLFF

size: -
J: TRBJ2-7
D: -
V: TRBV7-9
DNA: TGTGCCAGCAGCGCGTCCGGGGTTGAGCAGTACTTC
CDR3: CASSASGVEQYF

size: -
J: TRBJ2-7
D: TRBD1
V: TRBV7-9
DNA: TGTGCCAGCAGCTCCATCCCGGGACAGGGGGCAGGCGAGCAGTACTTC
CDR3: CASSSIPGQGAGEQYF

size: -
J: TRBJ2-2
D: -
V: TRBV20-1
DNA: TGCAGTGCTAGAGATCTGGAGACCGGGGAGCTGTTTTTT
CDR3: CSARDLETGELFF

size: -
J: TRBJ2-3
D: TRBD2
V: TRBV20-1
DNA: TGCAGTGCCACCATAGCGGGGATGGGAGATACGCAGTATTTT
CDR3: CSATIAGMGDTQYF

size: -
J: TRBJ1-1
D: -
V: TRBV15
DNA: TGTGCCACCAGCAGAGAAGTTCGGGGTGAAGCTTTCTTT
CDR3: CATSREVRGEAFF

size: once
J: TRBJ2-3
D: -
V: TRBV29-1
DNA: TGCAGCGTTGAAGATCAGGGGGGGGTGTGGGATACGCAGTATTTT
CDR3: CSVEDQGGVWDTQYF

size: -
J: TRBJ2-1
D: -
V: TRBV9
DNA: TGTGCCAGCAGCGTAGGGCAAACTACCTACAATGAGCAGTTCTTC
CDR3: CASSVGQTTYNEQFF

size: -
J: TRBJ2-3
D: TRBD2
V: TRBV6-4
DNA: TGTGCCAGCAGTGCCGCGGGAGGGCCAACAGATACGCAGTATTTT
CDR3: CASSAAGGPTDTQYF

size: -
J: TRBJ2-3
D: TRBD1
V: TRBV7-3
DNA: TGTGCCAGCAGCTCAGGGGGAACCACAGATACGCAGTATTTT
CDR3: CASSSGGTTDTQYF

size: -
J: TRBJ1-1
D: -
V: TRBV30
DNA: TGTGCCTGGGGAGAAGGGCTTCCCAACACTGAAGCTTTCTTT
CDR3: CAWGEGLPNTEAFF

size: -
J: TRBJ2-5
D: -
V: TRBV12-3/TRBV12-4
DNA: TGTGCCAGCAGTTCCGGACTCGAACAAGAGACCCAGTACTTC
CDR3: CASSSGLEQETQYF

size: -
J: TRBJ2-7
D: -
V: TRBV30
DNA: TGTGCCTGGAGTGTCGGGGAGGCCTACGAGCAGTACTTC
CDR3: CAWSVGEAYEQYF

size: -
J: TRBJ1-5
D: -
V: TRBV10-2
DNA: TGCGCCAGCAGTGGCCCTTTTAAGCCCCAGCATTTT
CDR3: CASSGPFKPQHF